This is a list of T cell receptor beta chains from one sample in a study of cytomegalovirus exposure and HLA in healthy donors. Clones were read by immunoSEQ multiplex PCR, and TCRdb kept only the in-frame ones, dropping some. The data contain approximately 150,000 clones, roughly three quarters of them singletons. The sequencing input was PBMCs. These receptors originate from a woman aged 40 to 50 in good health and CMV-seronegative. CDR3s include the opening cysteine and the closing phenylalanine or tryptophan. A D gene is named only where the DNA matches it firmly. The size of a clone is reported for some rows only, either as once, few or many, or as a class for expanded clones.

abundance,v_gene,d_gene,len,j_gene,CDR3aa,CDR3nt
-,TRBV2,-,13,TRBJ2-5,CASSKQNQETQYF,TGTGCCAGCAGTAAACAGAACCAAGAGACCCAGTACTTC
-,TRBV6-1,-,16,TRBJ1-4,CASSGRGFATNEKLFF,TGTGCCAGCAGTGGCAGGGGATTTGCAACTAATGAAAAACTGTTTTTT
-,TRBV7-9,TRBD2,14,TRBJ2-1,CSSSLALADNEQFF,TGTTCCAGCAGCTTAGCGCTAGCGGACAATGAGCAGTTCTTC
-,TRBV6-6,-,15,TRBJ1-5,CASSSRDISNQPQHF,TGTGCCAGCAGTTCCCGGGACATTAGCAATCAGCCCCAGCATTTT
-,TRBV7-8,TRBD2,17,TRBJ2-7,CASSFGLAGGFQREQYF,TGTGCCAGCAGCTTCGGACTAGCGGGGGGGTTCCAACGCGAGCAGTACTTC
-,TRBV4-3,TRBD1,17,TRBJ2-5,CASSQYWDRLSQETQYF,TGCGCCAGCAGCCAATATTGGGACAGACTATCTCAAGAGACCCAGTACTTC
-,TRBV29-1,TRBD1,14,TRBJ2-1,CSVDSDRGYNEQFF,TGCAGCGTTGACAGTGACAGGGGCTACAATGAGCAGTTCTTC
-,TRBV7-6,TRBD2,15,TRBJ2-5,CASSLLAGGAETQYF,TGTGCCAGCAGCTTACTAGCGGGGGGGGCAGAGACCCAGTACTTC
-,TRBV28,-,11,TRBJ1-4,CASSSGEKLFF,TGTGCCAGCAGTTCGGGTGAAAAACTGTTTTTT
-,TRBV7-9,TRBD2,15,TRBJ2-2,CASSLKRELDGELFF,TGTGCCAGCAGCTTAAAGCGGGAGCTGGACGGGGAGCTGTTTTTT
-,TRBV2,-,12,TRBJ2-5,CASSELQETQYF,TGTGCCAGCAGTGAACTCCAAGAGACCCAGTACTTC
-,TRBV7-2,TRBD1,16,TRBJ1-6,CASSLLQGAYNSPLHF,TGTGCCAGCAGTCTCTTACAGGGGGCGTATAATTCACCCCTCCACTTT
-,TRBV19,-,14,TRBJ1-2,CASSMDRTNYGYTF,TGTGCCAGTAGTATGGACAGAACTAACTATGGCTACACCTTC
-,TRBV11-3,TRBD2,14,TRBJ2-4,CASSPGGGSNIQYF,TGTGCCAGCAGCCCGGGCGGGGGTTCAAACATTCAGTACTTC
-,TRBV29-1,-,12,TRBJ1-1,CSVEPAGLEAFF,TGCAGCGTTGAACCGGCAGGCCTTGAAGCTTTCTTT
-,TRBV28,-,12,TRBJ2-1,CASSQTRDEQFF,TGTGCCAGCAGCCAAACTAGGGATGAGCAGTTCTTC
-,TRBV28,TRBD1,13,TRBJ1-2,CASKGGAGYGYTF,TGTGCCAGTAAAGGGGGCGCGGGCTATGGCTACACCTTC
once,TRBV2,TRBD1,14,TRBJ1-6,CASSPDRANSPLHF,TGTGCCAGCAGTCCCGACAGGGCTAATTCACCCCTCCACTTT
-,TRBV28,-,19,TRBJ1-3,CASTIYSSTGDISGNTIYF,TGTGCCAGCACCATATACTCATCAACAGGCGATATCTCTGGAAACACCATATATTTT
-,TRBV7-9,-,14,TRBJ2-1,CASSPRTGYNEQFF,TGTGCCAGCAGCCCAAGGACGGGGTACAATGAGCAGTTCTTC
-,TRBV7-2,TRBD2,16,TRBJ2-2,CASRRLAGAPGGELFF,TGTGCCAGCAGGCGACTAGCGGGGGCGCCAGGCGGGGAGCTGTTTTTT
-,TRBV5-1,-,15,TRBJ1-3,CASSGDGYSGNTIYF,TGCGCCAGCAGCGGAGACGGTTACTCTGGAAACACCATATATTTT
-,TRBV7-2,TRBD2,14,TRBJ2-1,CASTGTSGGLNQFF,TGTGCCAGCACCGGGACTAGCGGGGGACTAAACCAGTTCTTC
once,TRBV29-1,TRBD1,14,TRBJ2-3,CSVAGTGGTDTQYF,TGCAGCGTTGCCGGGACAGGGGGCACAGATACGCAGTATTTT
-,TRBV7-2,TRBD2,16,TRBJ2-1,CASSLELAGAYNEQFF,TGTGCCAGCAGCTTAGAACTAGCGGGAGCATACAATGAGCAGTTCTTC
-,TRBV9,-,15,TRBJ1-5,CASSVAGDGNQPQHF,TGTGCCAGCAGCGTAGCGGGGGATGGCAATCAGCCCCAGCATTTT
-,TRBV4-2,TRBD2,15,TRBJ2-1,CASSQESSGYNEQFF,TGTGCCAGCAGCCAAGAGTCTAGCGGGTACAATGAGCAGTTCTTC
few,TRBV28,TRBD1,16,TRBJ2-2,CASSPGQGGWAGELFF,TGTGCCAGCAGTCCGGGACAGGGAGGTTGGGCCGGGGAGCTGTTTTTT
-,TRBV28,TRBD1,17,TRBJ2-2,CASSITSRDRATGELFF,TGTGCCAGCAGTATAACATCCCGGGACAGAGCCACCGGGGAGCTGTTTTTT
-,TRBV28,TRBD2,11,TRBJ2-1,CASSLQAGKFF,TGTGCCAGCAGTTTACAAGCGGGGAAGTTCTTC
-,TRBV6-6,TRBD1,14,TRBJ1-2,CASSSGQILYGYTF,TGTGCCAGCAGTTCGGGACAGATCTTGTATGGCTACACCTTC
-,TRBV6-6,-,16,TRBJ2-7,CASSYSINGVNYEQYF,TGTGCCAGCAGTTACTCGATAAACGGGGTAAACTACGAGCAGTACTTC
few,TRBV2,-,13,TRBJ1-1,CASSAGHGTEAFF,TGTGCCAGCAGTGCGGGACACGGCACTGAAGCTTTCTTT
-,TRBV9,-,16,TRBJ1-2,CASSVDPRVTNYGYTF,TGTGCCAGCAGCGTAGATCCCCGGGTGACTAACTATGGCTACACCTTC
-,TRBV28,-,16,TRBJ2-2,CASSLFPGSNTGELFF,TGTGCCAGCAGTTTGTTCCCGGGATCGAACACCGGGGAGCTGTTTTTT
-,TRBV7-9,TRBD2,14,TRBJ2-7,CASSQASGGNEQYF,TGTGCCAGCAGCCAGGCCTCGGGAGGAAACGAGCAGTACTTC
-,TRBV4-1,TRBD2,17,TRBJ2-1,CASSPGMFSGRGNEQFF,TGCGCCAGCAGCCCCGGGATGTTTAGCGGGAGGGGGAATGAGCAGTTCTTC
-,TRBV7-3,-,16,TRBJ1-1,CASSRGGGQANTEAFF,TGTGCCAGCAGCCGCGGGGGAGGGCAGGCAAACACTGAAGCTTTCTTT
-,TRBV7-8,TRBD2,15,TRBJ2-3,CASSLSGTSGDTQYF,TGTGCCAGCAGCTTATCAGGGACTAGTGGAGATACGCAGTATTTT
-,TRBV4-2,TRBD2,18,TRBJ2-3,CASSHAGLAGASTDTQYF,TGTGCCAGCAGCCACGCTGGACTAGCGGGGGCCAGCACAGATACGCAGTATTTT
-,TRBV13,-,14,TRBJ2-1,CASSLVGASEGQFF,TGTGCCAGCAGCTTAGTGGGGGCTTCCGAGGGGCAGTTCTTC
-,TRBV7-8,TRBD1,14,TRBJ1-1,CASSLGQGSTEAFF,TGTGCCAGCAGCTTAGGACAGGGGAGCACTGAAGCTTTCTTT
-,TRBV7-7,-,15,TRBJ2-6,CASSPLGIGANGLTF,TGTGCCAGCAGCCCTTTGGGTATTGGGGCCAACGGCCTGACTTTC
-,TRBV5-6,-,13,TRBJ2-1,CASTIPLRGEQFF,TGTGCCAGCACCATTCCTCTTCGGGGTGAGCAGTTCTTC
once,TRBV4-2,TRBD2,15,TRBJ2-1,CASSQPGLADNEQFF,TGTGCCAGCAGCCAGCCGGGACTAGCGGACAATGAGCAGTTCTTC